Following are 26 T cell receptor beta chains from one sample sequenced in a study of shared clonotypes between healthy human individuals. Assay used: immunoSEQ multiplex PCR; TCRdb lists only in-frame clones, some missing. The sample shows about 800,000 clones, about 96% of them seen only once. Naive-designated CD8 cells lacked CD45RO, were positively enriched for CCR7, and omitted terminally differentiated effector memory CD45RA+ cells. Source material: naive CD8+ T cells sorted from blood. These receptor sequences come from a man younger than 40 in good health.

This clone was recorded only once. J is TRBJ2-4 and V is TRBV28, with TRBD2 as a possible D gene (6 bases). Trimming stripped 3 bases from V and 7 bases from J, with 10 bases between. This CDR3 contains 13 residues. The germline gives CDR1 MDHEN, CDR2 SYDVKM. The CDR3 nucleotides are TGTGCCAGCAGTTTCGGAGGGTTCAACATTCAGTACTTC. This gives the protein CASSFGGFNIQYF.

V usage is TRBV29-1 and J usage is TRBJ2-3; 10 bases align to TRBD2. Germline V gene data show CDR1 as SQVTM and CDR2 as ANQGSEA. Unmatched junction bases numbered 7, after V lost 5 bases and J lost 5 bases. This CDR3 spans 14 amino acids. The CDR3 region has the DNA TGCAGCGTTCAACTAGCGGGAAAGGAAGATACGCAGTATTTT. Translating it yields CSVQLAGKEDTQYF.

This chain uses TRBV11-2 with TRBJ2-1, with TRBD1 matching over 7 bases. The CDR3 length is 16 residues. Per the germline V gene, CDR1 is SGHAT and CDR2 is FQNNGV. J lost 3 bases, V lost 5 bases, and 10 bases had no gene match. CDR3 DNA sequence: TGTGCCAGCAGCGATGTGGACAGGTATAACTACAATGAGCAGTTCTTC. Translated, it gives CASSDVDRYNYNEQFF.

The gene calls are TRBV29-1 and TRBJ2-1; 9 bases align to TRBD2. This CDR3 region has 16 residues. The germline V gene has CDR1 SQVTM and CDR2 ANQGSEA. V trimming: 3 bases; J trimming: 2 bases; junction bases outside the gene matches: 8. The CDR3 DNA sequence: TGCAGCGTTGAGGGGGCTAGCGGGATTACCTACAATGAGCAGTTCTTC. Its protein product is CSVEGASGITYNEQFF.

The chain employs TRBV27 and TRBJ1-2; 7 nucleotides agree with TRBD1. The CDR3 contains 16 residues. The J segment lost 1 base and the V segment lost 4 bases, leaving 9 bases of the junction unmatched. Germline V lookup: CDR1 MNHEY, CDR2 SMNVEV (reference sequence). The CDR3 DNA reads as TGTGCCAGCAGTTCCACTCTAGGGGGCAATAACTATGGCTACACCTTC. It specifies CASSSTLGGNNYGYTF.

The chain is built from TRBV30 and TRBJ2-6; D remains unclear. Germline loops: CDR1 GTSNPN, CDR2 SVGIG (reference sequence). The CDR3 is made up of 11 amino acids. The CDR3 loop reads CGSSGANVLTF. Here the CDR3 DNA reads TGTGGGAGCTCTGGGGCCAACGTCCTGACTTTC.

The genes are TRBV4-3 and TRBJ2-5, with 7 bases lining up with TRBD1. Unmatched junction bases numbered 5, after V lost 5 bases and J lost 5 bases. Germline lookup yields CDR1 LGHNA and CDR2 YSLEER. This CDR3 is built from 13 residues. In nucleotides, the CDR3 is TGCGCCAGCAGCAACAGGGGTTTTGAGACCCAGTACTTC. It yields the protein CASSNRGFETQYF.

The chain couples TRBV5-1 to TRBJ2-1; no definite D call. V gave up 0 bases and J gave up 5 bases, with 12 bases separating them. This CDR3 has 15 residues. The germline V gene has CDR1 SGHRS and CDR2 YFSETQ. This CDR3 is CASSLERVLHNEQFF. The CDR3 DNA is TGCGCCAGCAGCTTGGAGAGAGTTCTTCACAATGAGCAGTTCTTC. The entire variable domain, with the rest obtained from reference TRBV5-1 and TRBJ2-1, is as follows: KAGVTQTPRYLIKTRGQQVTLSCSPISGHRSVSWYQQTPGQGLQFLFEYFSETQRNKGNFPGRFSGRQFSNSRSEMNVSTLELGDSALYLCASSLERVLHNEQFFGPGTRLTVL.

The V gene is TRBV5-1, the J gene TRBJ2-5; D is ambiguous. Germline CDR1 and CDR2: SGHRS and YFSETQ. CDR3 size: 16 residues. V dropped 2 bases and J dropped 2 bases, with 16 bases sitting between them. The chain's CDR3 is CASSFTIDPSQETQYF. The DNA of the CDR3 is TGCGCCAGCAGCTTCACAATAGACCCAAGTCAAGAGACCCAGTACTTC.

The chain combines TRBV9 with TRBJ2-2; D is unclear. Deletions cut 7 bases from V and 4 bases from J, with 8 bases between. CDR3 length equals 12 residues. CDR1 is SGDLS, CDR2 YYNGEE, per germline. The CDR3 sequence is CASLDGTGELFF. CDR3 DNA: TGTGCCAGCCTGGATGGCACCGGGGAGCTGTTTTTT.

This chain joins TRBV27 and TRBJ1-5, with D unresolved. Looked up from germline, CDR1 is MNHEY and CDR2 is SMNVEV (reference sequence). The CDR3 is made up of 15 amino acids. V was clipped by 0 bases and J by 1 base, with 7 bases between them. CDR3 in amino acids: CASSLSVTSNQPQHF. The CDR3 DNA follows: TGTGCCAGCAGTTTATCAGTTACAAGCAATCAGCCCCAGCATTTT.

The CDR3: CASSPGVGTGSFSGANVLTF. The CDR3 region has the DNA TGTGCCAGCAGCCCAGGGGTTGGGACTGGCAGTTTTTCCGGGGCCAACGTCCTGACTTTC. The chain couples TRBV11-3 to TRBJ2-6; tentatively, D is TRBD1 or TRBD2 (6 bases each). This CDR3 has 20 residues. Trimming removed 5 bases from V and 4 bases from J, with 27 bases in between. The germline CDR1 and CDR2 sequences are SGHNT and YENEEA.

This sequence joins TRBV7-8 and TRBJ1-1; D not resolved. CDR3 length: 13 residues. Deletions cut 1 base from V and 8 bases from J, with 11 bases between. Germline V gives CDR1 SGHVS, CDR2 FQNEAQ. The CDR3 protein is CASSLVGSPEAFF. DNA for the CDR3: TGTGCCAGCAGCTTAGTTGGGTCCCCCGAAGCTTTCTTT.

V usage is TRBV29-1 and J usage is TRBJ2-1; 10 nucleotides align to TRBD2. Germline V lookup: CDR1 SQVTM, CDR2 ANQGSEA. V lost 4 bases, J lost 0 bases, and 6 bases stayed unmatched. This CDR3 comprises 16 residues. CDR3 region: CSVVGASGSSYNEQFF. As DNA, the CDR3 is TGCAGCGTTGTGGGGGCTAGCGGGAGCTCCTACAATGAGCAGTTCTTC.

The CDR3 coding sequence is TGTGCCAGCAGGACAGGGACGCACCTTAATGAAAAACTGTTTTTT. Residues: CASRTGTHLNEKLFF. V gene TRBV7-9 combines with J gene TRBJ1-4, with 7 bases lining up with TRBD1. This CDR3 is 15 amino acids long. V was clipped by 6 bases and J by 4 bases; unmatched bases: 8. CDR1 SEHNR and CDR2 FQNEAQ come from the germline V gene (reference sequence).

The V call is TRBV9, the J call TRBJ2-7; D uncertain. Germline V CDR1 and CDR2: SGDLS, YYNGEE. V lost 3 bases to trimming and J lost 2 bases, with 12 bases between them. CDR3 size: 14 residues. CDR3 bases: TGTGCCAGCAGCGCAGGCGGCCCCCCCTACGAGCAGTACTTC. It specifies CASSAGGPPYEQYF.

The chain uses TRBV29-1 and TRBJ2-1, with D maybe TRBD2 (5 bases). The CDR3 is 14 amino acids. Germline V CDR1 and CDR2: SQVTM, ANQGSEA. V was clipped by 4 bases and J by 0 bases, with 10 bases between them. CDR3 in DNA: TGCAGCGTTGGCGGGTCCCGCTCCTACAATGAGCAGTTCTTC. It specifies CSVGGSRSYNEQFF.

This chain uses TRBV18 with TRBJ2-3; TRBD2 agrees at 8 bases. The junction had 4 bases not matched to a gene; V was cut back by 3 bases and J by 2 bases. The CDR3 runs to 15 residues. From germline, CDR1 is KGHSH and CDR2 LQKENI. DNA for the CDR3: TGTGCCAGCTCACCGGGACTAGACAACACAGATACGCAGTATTTT. It translates to CASSPGLDNTDTQYF.

The sample holds one count of this clone. The chain has TRBV21-1 and TRBJ2-1. TRBV21-1 is designated a pseudogene. The CDR3 spans 11 residues. The CDR3 reads CASSIGYEQFF. The CDR3 DNA reads as TGTGCCAGCAGCATAGGGTATGAGCAGTTCTTC.

The V call is TRBV9, the J call TRBJ2-3; 8 bases match TRBD2. The CDR3 extends over 14 amino acids. With V trimmed by 3 bases and J by 3 bases, 3 bases remained unmatched. Germline V gene sequence: CDR1 SGDLS, CDR2 YYNGEE. In DNA form, the CDR3 reads TGTGCCAGCAGCGAGGGACTAGTGACAGATACGCAGTATTTT. The encoded protein is CASSEGLVTDTQYF.

The rearrangement uses TRBV21-1 and TRBJ1-1. TRBV21-1 is given as a pseudogene. The CDR3 totals 15 residues. The CDR3 nucleotides are TGTGCCAGCAGCAAAGCTGGGGAGGAGAACACTGAAGCTTTCTTT. This translates into CASSKAGEENTEAFF.

The chain combines TRBV27 with TRBJ2-2; D uncertain. This CDR3 contains 12 residues. CDR1 and CDR2 (germline): MNHEY, SMNVEV (reference sequence). V lost 3 bases, J lost 7 bases, and 6 bases lay in between. This CDR3 reads CASSFLNGELFF. CDR3 DNA: TGTGCCAGCAGTTTCCTGAACGGGGAGCTGTTTTTT.

This sequence joins TRBV28 and TRBJ1-5; the D gene is possibly TRBD1 (5 bases). The V end lost 4 bases, the J end lost 2 bases, and 12 bases lay between the germline ends. The CDR3 has 15 amino acids. Per germline, CDR1 MDHEN and CDR2 SYDVKM. CDR3 DNA sequence: TGTGCCAGCAGTTCTACAGGTCTGGGCAATCAGCCCCAGCATTTT. It translates to CASSSTGLGNQPQHF. Together with reference TRBV28 and TRBJ1-5, the CDR3 gives the full variable domain: DVKVTQSSRYLVKRTGEKVFLECVQDMDHENMFWYRQDPGLGLRLIYFSYDVKMKEKGDIPEGYSVSREKKERFSLILESASTNQTSMYLCASSSTGLGNQPQHFGDGTRLSIL.

The V call is TRBV6-1, the J call TRBJ2-4; D is ambiguous. With 8 bases removed from V and 0 bases from J, the gap between germline ends came to 14 bases. From germline, CDR1 is MNHNS and CDR2 SASEGT. The CDR3 sequence is 15 residues long. The CDR3 region has the DNA TGTGCCAGCTGTGCGCGGACCTTAGCCAAAAACATTCAGTACTTC. It specifies CASCARTLAKNIQYF.

The chain couples TRBV5-1 to TRBJ2-1; 10 bases fit TRBD2. CDR3 size: 14 residues. Losses at the gene ends were 5 bases for V and 5 bases for J; bases not matched to a gene: 4. CDR1 and CDR2 from the germline V gene are SGHRS and YFSETQ. The CDR3 loop reads CASRLAGVHNEQFF. In DNA, the CDR3 is TGCGCCAGCAGGCTAGCGGGAGTCCACAATGAGCAGTTCTTC.

The chain uses TRBV27 and TRBJ2-5; D uncertain. The CDR3 length is 13 residues. Trimming left V 7 bases short and J 5 bases short, with 14 bases between. Per the germline V gene, CDR1 is MNHEY and CDR2 is SMNVEV (reference sequence). In DNA form, the CDR3 reads TGTGCCAGCACCGTGCCTCGAAATGAGACCCAGTACTTC. Its translation: CASTVPRNETQYF.